A single sample gave rise to the 26 T cell receptor beta chains below, sequenced in a study of T cell clonality in common variable immunodeficiency. Regarding the study as a whole: Fewer deletions and N-nucleotide insertions were reportedly seen in common variable immunodeficiency TCR beta sequences.

Antigens for these TCRs are unknown. The data were produced by immunoSEQ multiplex PCR, yet TCRdb's version contains in-frame clones alone and is incomplete. The sample gives about 19,000 clones, none seen only once, and the top ten clones hold approximately 24%. Material: peripheral blood mononuclear cells. All receptors derive from a human donor with common variable immunodeficiency.

This clone was picked up a small number of times. The read terminates 3 residues ahead of where the CDR3 ends, so the germline J gene completes it. V is TRBV19 and J is TRBJ2-2; 8 bases are shared with TRBD1. Germline assignment: CDR1 LNHDA and CDR2 SQIVND (reference sequence). V trimming: 4 bases; J trimming: 4 bases; junction bases outside the gene matches: 5. The length of the CDR3 is 15 residues. The part of the CDR3 DNA that was read is TGTGCCAGTAGTAGGCAGGGGGCGAGCACCGGGGAG. This codes for CASSRQGASTGE. Given in full, the CDR3 is CASSRQGASTGELFF.

The CDR3 sequence is CASTQDRGSYEQYF. The DNA read from the CDR3 is TGTGCCAGCACCCAAGACAGGGGTTCCTACGAG. The chain combines TRBV7-2 with TRBJ2-7; TRBD1 matches at 8 bases. The read comes to an end 3 residues before the CDR3 does, leaving the germline J gene to fill in the end. Germline CDR1 reads SGHTA; CDR2 reads FQGNSA. The V and J ends lost 7 bases and 1 base, in that order; junction bases with no gene match: 6. The CDR3 sequence is 14 residues long.

As concerns this clone: The CDR3 end is not reached by the read, which stops 3 residues before it; the germline J gene fills it in. This chain joins TRBV18 and TRBJ2-5; D unresolved. V was trimmed by 2 bases and J by 5 bases, leaving 12 bases between them. Germline lookup yields CDR1 KGHSH and CDR2 LQKENI. This CDR3 has 14 amino acids. Incomplete CDR3 DNA: TGTGCCAGCTCACCAAATGTGTCGCGGGAGACC. Residues: CASSPNVSRET. The CDR3 as a whole reads CASSPNVSRETQYF.

This clone has more than one count but fewer than ten. The read is 3 residues too short to cover the CDR3 end, so that end is filled in from the germline J gene. This sequence joins TRBV2 and TRBJ2-3; D perhaps matches TRBD1 (6 bases). The V gene's germline CDR1 is SNHLY and CDR2 FYNNEI. This CDR3 comprises 14 residues. V was clipped by 2 bases and J by 3 bases, with 9 bases between them. Incomplete CDR3 DNA: TGTGCCAGCAGTGAAAGAGGGGGAACAGATACG. Translated, it gives CASSERGGTDT. The CDR3 in full is CASSERGGTDTQYF.

This clone was observed at least ten times. The read gets to within 3 residues of the CDR3 end, and the germline J gene fills in the rest. The rearrangement uses TRBV5-1 and TRBJ2-2; weak D call: TRBD2 (6 bases). The CDR3 is made up of 12 amino acids. V lost 5 bases to trimming and J lost 6 bases, with 8 bases between them. Looked up from germline, CDR1 is SGHRS and CDR2 is YFSETQ. Here the CDR3 reads CASRWGAGELFF. The covered CDR3 bases are TGCGCCAGCAGGTGGGGGGCCGGGGAG.

Points on this clone: Read coverage stops 3 residues before the CDR3 terminus; the germline J gene supplies the remainder. The chain uses TRBV18 and TRBJ1-6, with no clear D. The V end lost 8 bases, the J end lost 4 bases, and 15 bases lay between the germline ends. CDR1 is KGHSH, CDR2 LQKENI, per germline. This CDR3 comprises 15 residues. Incomplete CDR3 DNA: TGTGCCAGCGCCCAGGATGTAGGGTATAATTCACCC. Its protein is CASAQDVGYNSP. The complete CDR3 sequence is CASAQDVGYNSPLHF.

On this clone: The DNA ends 3 residues before the CDR3 does, and the rest of the CDR3 is filled in from the germline J gene. This chain connects TRBV11-3 to TRBJ2-7; no clear D gene. Trimming removed 5 bases from V and 1 base from J, with 9 bases in between. The CDR3 contains 13 residues. Germline lookup yields CDR1 SGHNT and CDR2 YENEEA. The CDR3 protein is CASSLYFSYEQYF. The sequenced CDR3 bases are TGTGCCAGCAGCCTATATTTTTCCTACGAG.

This clone appeared many times. The DNA ends 3 residues before the CDR3 does, and the rest of the CDR3 is filled in from the germline J gene. The chain carries TRBV4-2 and TRBJ2-7; 8 bases are a match to TRBD1. Germline loops: CDR1 LGHNA, CDR2 YNFKEQ. This CDR3 has 16 amino acids. V lost 4 bases to trimming and J lost 4 bases; unmatched junction nucleotides: 12. The CDR3 bases that were read are TGTGCCAGCAGCCCACCTGGGGGACAGGCGAAGTACGAG. Translated, it gives CASSPPGGQAKYE. The entire CDR3 is CASSPPGGQAKYEQYF.

Details on this clone: The CDR3 end is not reached by the read, which stops 3 residues before it; the germline J gene fills it in. The rearrangement links TRBV7-2 to TRBJ2-7, with 10 bases aligning to TRBD1. J was trimmed by 5 bases and V by 2 bases; bases with no gene match: 6. Germline assignment: CDR1 SGHTA and CDR2 FQGNSA. CDR3 length: 15 amino acids. The CDR3 sequence is CASSLRTGGINEQYF. The sequenced CDR3 bases are TGTGCCAGCAGCTTACGGACAGGGGGTATCAACGAG.

This clone was observed many times. The read ends 3 residues early relative to the CDR3; the germline J gene fills the gap. The chain recombines TRBV29-1 with TRBJ2-7, with 10 nucleotides matching TRBD1. Germline loops: CDR1 SQVTM, CDR2 ANQGSEA. The CDR3 consists of 17 residues. V shed 4 bases and J 0 bases; nucleotides not matched to a gene: 12. The covered CDR3 bases are TGCAGCGTTGTATGGTTGGGACAGGGGCGTAGCTCCTACGAG. Its protein is CSVVWLGQGRSSYE. The full CDR3 protein reads CSVVWLGQGRSSYEQYF.

This clone was counted a few times. A read error may account for a junction end that differs from germline. The read ends 3 residues before the CDR3 terminus; that terminus is restored from the germline J gene. The chain joins TRBV7-9 to TRBJ2-7; D is unresolved. Germline CDR1 SEHNR, CDR2 FQNEAQ (reference sequence). This CDR3 is 14 amino acids long. The sequenced CDR3 bases are TGTTCCAGCAGCTTAGATTTGGGCAGCTACGAG. Its translation is CSSSLDLGSYE. The whole CDR3 protein reads CSSSLDLGSYEQYF. The variable domain in full, completed from reference TRBV7-9 and TRBJ2-7, reads DTGVSQNPRHKITKRGQNVTFRCDPISEHNRLYWYRQTLGQGPEFLTYFQNEAQLEKSRLLSDRFSAERPKGSFSTLEIQRTEQGDSAMYLCSSSLDLGSYEQYFGPGTRLTVT.

This clone was observed a few times. The CDR3 extends 3 residues past the end of the read, so its final part is completed from the germline J gene. This chain uses TRBV19 with TRBJ1-4, with 8 bases matching TRBD1. The CDR3 totals 17 residues. Germline loops: CDR1 LNHDA, CDR2 SQIVND (reference sequence). Trimming took 5 bases from V and 10 from J; bases not matched to a gene: 18. The sequenced CDR3 bases are TGTGCCAGTAGTGATCCAGGGGGCGCGAGGCACAGGGGAAAA. Translated: CASSDPGGARHRGK. The full CDR3 sequence reads CASSDPGGARHRGKLFF.

This clone was recorded a few times. The read ends 3 residues shy of where the CDR3 ends; the end is completed using the germline J gene. The J gene is TRBJ1-1, the V gene TRBV7-3; TRBD1 matches at 8 bases. Germline values: CDR1 SGHTA, CDR2 FQGTGA. Losses at the gene ends were 5 bases for V and 5 bases for J; bases not matched to a gene: 7. The CDR3 spans 14 residues. The DNA read from the CDR3 is TGTGCCAGCAGCCCGACAGGGGCTGAGACTGAA. It specifies CASSPTGAETE. The whole CDR3 sequence is CASSPTGAETEAFF.

A word on this clone: From the germline J gene comes the end of the CDR3, since the read stops 3 residues before it. The chain employs TRBV7-9 and TRBJ2-7; 7 nucleotides agree with TRBD1. The germline V gene encodes CDR1 SEHNR and CDR2 FQNEAQ (reference sequence). This CDR3 region has 15 residues. Trimming took 0 bases from V and 0 from J; bases not matched to a gene: 2. The CDR3 spells CASSLAGQISYEQYF. The sequenced CDR3 bases are TGTGCCAGCAGCTTAGCGGGACAGATCTCCTACGAG.

This clone was seen ten or more times. The CDR3 is cut off 3 residues early in the read; its end comes from the germline J gene. The chain carries TRBV5-4 and TRBJ2-2; D not certain. The CDR3 consists of 15 residues. V lost 2 bases and J lost 3, with 11 bases in between. From germline, CDR1 is SGHNT and CDR2 YYREEE (reference sequence). CDR3 in amino acids: CASSLEQQYTGELFF. The CDR3 DNA, read in part, is TGTGCCAGCAGCTTAGAACAGCAATACACCGGGGAG.

In the case of this clone: Read coverage stops 3 residues before the CDR3 terminus; the germline J gene supplies the remainder. The chain is built from TRBV7-9 and TRBJ2-7; the D gene is possibly TRBD2 (6 bases). There are 15 residues in the CDR3. Germline assignment: CDR1 SEHNR and CDR2 FQNEAQ (reference sequence). With 3 bases removed from V and 4 bases from J, the gap between germline ends came to 16 bases. This CDR3 is CASSFRSGSTYEQYF. Partial CDR3 DNA: TGTGCCAGCAGCTTCCGTAGCGGCTCAACATACGAG.

To note about this clone: Sequencing ends 3 residues short of the CDR3 end; the germline J gene provides the rest. The V call is TRBV30, the J call TRBJ2-5, with D possibly being TRBD1 (6 bases). The V gene lost 4 bases and the J gene lost 5 bases, with 14 bases spanning the gap. Germline V gene lookup returns CDR1 GTSNPN and CDR2 SVGIG (reference sequence). The CDR3 runs to 13 residues. CDR3 protein: CAWNRDLRETQYF. The sequenced CDR3 bases are TGTGCCTGGAACAGGGACCTGAGGGAGACC.

As regards this clone: With the read ending 3 residues before the CDR3 end, the germline J gene is used to fill in that end. This chain joins TRBV7-3 and TRBJ1-1; D possibly corresponds to TRBD1 (5 bases). CDR3 length: 15 amino acids. Germline CDR1 and CDR2: SGHTA and FQGTGA. V lost 3 bases and J lost 1, with 12 bases in between. The CDR3 loop reads CASSLQGARNTEAFF. The covered CDR3 bases are TGTGCCAGCAGCTTGCAAGGGGCACGGAACACTGAA.

The DNA read from the CDR3 is TGTGCCTGGAGTGTAGGGCAGGGGGCCTATGGC. Its protein is CAWSVGQGAYG. The full CDR3 sequence reads CAWSVGQGAYGYTF. The gene calls are TRBV30 and TRBJ1-2, with TRBD1 matching 8 bases. The read stops 3 residues short of the end of the CDR3; the missing end is completed from the germline J gene. The V and J ends lost 0 bases and 4 bases, in that order; junction bases with no gene match: 4. The CDR3 covers 14 residues. Germline V lookup: CDR1 GTSNPN, CDR2 SVGIG (reference sequence). The full variable domain, rest sourced from reference TRBV30 and TRBJ1-2, is SQTIHQWPATLVQPVGSPLSLECTVEGTSNPNLYWYRQAAGRGLQLLFYSVGIGQISSEVPQNLSASRPQDRQFILSSKKLLLSDSGFYLCAWSVGQGAYGYTFGSGTRLTVV.

This clone has only a few counts. The read ends 3 residues before the CDR3 terminus; that terminus is restored from the germline J gene. This chain connects TRBV18 to TRBJ1-2; D is undetermined. Germline V CDR1 and CDR2: KGHSH, LQKENI. The germline V and J ends were trimmed by 0 bases and 4 bases, with 12 bases remaining between them. The CDR3 consists of 15 residues. CDR3 protein: CASSPPTGFSYGYTF. The sequenced CDR3 bases are TGTGCCAGCTCACCACCGACGGGTTTTAGCTATGGC. The whole variable domain, remainder taken from reference TRBV18 and TRBJ1-2, is NAGVMQNPRHLVRRRGQEARLRCSPMKGHSHVYWYRQLPEEGLKFMVYLQKENIIDESGMPKERFSAEFPKEGPSILRIQQVVRGDSAAYFCASSPPTGFSYGYTFGSGTRLTVV.

Comments on this clone: The CDR3 end is not reached by the read, which stops 3 residues before it; the germline J gene fills it in. The chain uses TRBV6-1 and TRBJ2-5; the match to TRBD2 covers 10 bases. V shed 1 base, J shed 3 bases, and the junction held 11 bases outside the gene matches. The CDR3 has 18 residues. In germline, CDR1 is MNHNS, CDR2 SASEGT. The CDR3 loop is CASSEGASGGLTEETQYF. Partial CDR3 DNA: TGTGCCAGCAGTGAAGGGGCTAGCGGGGGATTAACAGAAGAGACC.

A few counts support this clone. The CDR3 extends 3 residues past the end of the read, so its final part is completed from the germline J gene. The chain combines TRBV18 with TRBJ1-5, with D perhaps matching TRBD1 (6 bases). The germline V and J ends were trimmed by 2 bases and 4 bases, with 12 bases remaining between them. CDR3 length equals 15 residues. The germline CDR1 and CDR2 sequences are KGHSH and LQKENI. The CDR3 sequence is CASSPSGVANQPQHF. The covered CDR3 bases are TGTGCCAGCTCACCATCAGGGGTGGCAAATCAGCCC.

Points on this clone: Coverage ceases 3 residues before the CDR3 finishes, and the germline J gene fills in the end. This sequence joins TRBV18 and TRBJ1-4; a possible D gene is TRBD1 (5 bases). Looked up from germline, CDR1 is KGHSH and CDR2 is LQKENI. The CDR3 sequence is 14 residues long. The V and J ends lost 8 bases and 8 bases respectively, with 18 bases between them. The CDR3 reads CASQGIQQGEKLFF. The sequenced CDR3 bases are TGTGCCAGCCAGGGAATACAACAAGGGGAAAAA.

In its sample, this clone was seen a few times. The read gets to within 3 residues of the CDR3 end, and the germline J gene fills in the rest. V usage is TRBV7-9 and J usage is TRBJ1-6; 8 nucleotides align to TRBD1. The CDR3 length is 14 residues. Germline loops: CDR1 SEHNR, CDR2 FQNEAQ (reference sequence). The V gene end was trimmed by 11 bases and the J gene end by 9 bases; junction bases not matched to a gene: 12. The sequenced part of the CDR3 DNA is TGTGCCGGGGGGGCAGGGGGCTTTAGTTCACCC. It specifies CAGGAGGFSSP. In full, the CDR3 is CAGGAGGFSSPLHF.

In this sample, this clone turned up a few times. CDR3 bases read: TGCAGTGCTAGATCTAGCGGGAGGCCTTCTTCAGTTCGTCTTGAG. Protein product: CSARSSGRPSSVRLE. The CDR3, in full, reads CSARSSGRPSSVRLEQFF. The V and J genes are TRBV20-1 and TRBJ2-1, with 11 positions matching TRBD2. The read finishes 3 residues shy of the CDR3 end, and the germline J gene is used to complete it. Germline V gene data show CDR1 as DFQATT and CDR2 as SNEGSKA (reference sequence). The CDR3 sequence is 18 residues long. The ends lost 2 bases at V and 9 bases at J; junction bases unmatched: 18.

The sample holds a few counts of this clone. The read ends 3 residues before the CDR3 terminus; that terminus is restored from the germline J gene. The chain recombines TRBV7-3 with TRBJ1-1, with D possibly TRBD1 on 5 matching bases. The CDR3 is 14 residues long. The ends were cut back, 1 base at V and 1 base at J, with 7 bases in the middle. Germline V gene sequence: CDR1 SGHTA, CDR2 FQGTGA. The covered CDR3 bases are TGTGCCAGCAGCTTAAACAGGAGGAACACTGAA. Translating it yields CASSLNRRNTE. The full CDR3 sequence reads CASSLNRRNTEAFF.